This TCR beta chain was sequenced during a study of T cell responses to AZD1222 COVID-19 vaccine. The study's findings and limits: The sample set comprised mostly white British donors with more females, and clonal diversity was possibly underestimated.

The method was immunoSEQ multiplex PCR; TCRdb's version includes in-frame clones alone and lacks a portion of them. The sample holds roughly 140,000 clones, roughly four fifths seen once. CDR1 is MNHEY and CDR2 is SVGAGI in the germline V gene. The CDR3 runs 14 residues. The ends lost 7 bases at V and 0 bases at J; junction bases unmatched: 4. Regarding this clone: The antigen remains unidentified.

This sequence originates from an adult in good health. The sequenced sample was peripheral blood, obtained on day 0 of MenACWY control vaccination. The V call is TRBV6-5, the J call TRBJ2-7; 9 bases match TRBD2. CDR3 sequence (DNA): TGTGCCAGCACCGGGCGGGGGGGCTCCTACGAGCAGTACTTC. Residues: CASTGRGGSYEQYF.